This TCR beta chain comes out of a study of human T cells and chemical hapten exposure. CDR3 length equals 16 residues. V dropped 4 bases and J dropped 2; count of bases not matched to a gene: 9. CDR1 and CDR2 (germline): LGHDT, YNNKEL (reference sequence). Before extraction, the whole blood was not fractionated, and total RNA was taken from it. This clonotype has just a few counts. From the 5' RACE reads, TCRdb called clonotypes with MiXCR, one entry per CDR3 protein. The sample lists 100,000 to 120,000 distinct CDR3 sequences, approximately 20% occurring once. The rearrangement joins TRBV3-1 to TRBJ1-2, with 8 bases lining up with TRBD1. This sequence originates from a human donor in good health. The CDR3: CASSPIGTGWNYGYTF. As DNA, the CDR3 is TGTGCCAGCAGCCCCATTGGGACAGGCTGGAACTATGGCTACACCTTC.